The 29 T cell receptor beta chains in this list originate from one sample, sequenced in a study of T cells after yellow fever vaccination. TCRdb itself ran the 5' RACE reads through MiXCR, one entry per CDR3 protein. The sample consists of about 300,000 distinct CDR3 sequences, about 10% of them appearing once. The input for sequencing was CD4+ T cells sorted from PBMCs, taken 5 days after the yellow fever booster vaccination. The receptors here all came from a man between 18 and 29 years old who received the YFV17D yellow fever vaccine.

Only a few counts were recorded for this clonotype. The rearrangement joins TRBV20-1 to TRBJ1-4, with D possibly TRBD1 on 6 matching bases. CDR1 is DFQATT, CDR2 SNEGSKA, per germline (reference sequence). CDR3 length equals 14 residues. Trimming left V 7 bases short and J 8 bases short, with 20 bases between. The CDR3 region is CSVPSGGLGEKLFF. CDR3 in DNA: TGCAGTGTCCCGTCCGGGGGGCTAGGAGAAAAACTGTTTTTT.

V usage is TRBV20-1 and J usage is TRBJ1-2; TRBD1 matches 10 bases. The trim removed 0 bases at V and 8 bases at J, leaving 0 bases unmatched. The CDR3 totals 12 residues. Germline lookup yields CDR1 DFQATT and CDR2 SNEGSKA (reference sequence). In DNA, the CDR3 is TGCAGTGCTAGAGAGGACAGGGGGGGCTACACCTTC. This encodes CSAREDRGGYTF.

A few counts support this clonotype. The gene calls are TRBV20-1 and TRBJ2-3, with 11 bases fitting TRBD2. V gave up 1 base and J gave up 2 bases; unmatched junction bases: 2. Germline V lookup: CDR1 DFQATT, CDR2 SNEGSKA (reference sequence). The CDR3 length is 15 residues. DNA of the CDR3: TGCAGTGCTAGAGGACTAGCGGGGCCCACAGATACGCAGTATTTT. Protein sequence: CSARGLAGPTDTQYF.

The gene calls are TRBV6-1 and TRBJ1-2; perhaps TRBD1 as D (6 bases). Deletions cut 3 bases from V and 7 bases from J, with 9 bases between. Looked up from germline, CDR1 is MNHNS and CDR2 is SASEGT. The CDR3 contains 12 residues. DNA of the CDR3: TGTGCCAGCAGTGAGGGGGCTCCTGGCTACACCTTC. Amino acid sequence: CASSEGAPGYTF.

This sequence joins TRBV7-2 and TRBJ2-5; TRBD2 might be the D (6 bases). V lost 2 bases and J 1 base, leaving 14 bases between the germline ends. This CDR3 region has 16 residues. Germline V lookup: CDR1 SGHTA, CDR2 FQGNSA. The CDR3 is CASSLIAGTLQETQYF. The CDR3 nucleotides read TGTGCCAGCAGCTTAATCGCGGGGACTCTCCAAGAGACCCAGTACTTC.

This clonotype was counted between two and nine times. The V gene is TRBV7-3, the J gene TRBJ2-1; either TRBD1 or TRBD2 may supply D (6 bases each). CDR1 is SGHTA and CDR2 is FQGTGA in the germline V gene. CDR3 size: 16 residues. The V end lost 4 bases, the J end lost 5 bases, and 18 bases lay between the germline ends. The CDR3 reads CASSSQGRRGNNEQFF. CDR3 coding DNA: TGTGCCAGCAGCTCCCAGGGGCGGCGGGGAAACAATGAGCAGTTCTTC.

The chain couples TRBV4-1 to TRBJ2-5; tentatively, D is TRBD1 or TRBD2 (6 bases each). Germline V lookup: CDR1 MGHRA, CDR2 YSYEKL. V was pared by 1 base and J by 5 bases, with 11 bases between. CDR3 length: 14 residues. CDR3 protein: CASSQVGGRETQYF. The CDR3, as DNA: TGCGCCAGCAGCCAAGTAGGGGGGCGGGAGACCCAGTACTTC.

This clonotype was counted only a few times. The rearrangement links TRBV7-6 to TRBJ2-5; D gene unclear. CDR3 size: 12 residues. CDR1 is SGHVS, CDR2 FNYEAQ, per germline. Deletions cut 4 bases from V and 5 bases from J, with 8 bases between. Here the CDR3 reads CASSYAEETQYF. In DNA, the CDR3 is TGTGCCAGCAGCTACGCGGAGGAGACCCAGTACTTC.

This sequence joins TRBV6-5 and TRBJ1-4; 10 bases align to TRBD1. The CDR3 is 14 amino acids. The germline gives CDR1 MNHEY, CDR2 SVGAGI. The V segment lost 2 bases and the J segment 11 bases; nucleotides outside the gene matches: 5. In DNA, the CDR3 is TGTGCCAGCAGTTACGTGACAGGGGGCGAGAAACTGTTTTTT. Protein product: CASSYVTGGEKLFF.

In its sample, this clonotype was seen a few times. This chain uses TRBV4-1 with TRBJ2-3; D gene ambiguous. CDR3 length: 14 amino acids. V was shortened by 1 base and J by 2 bases, with 7 bases between the two germline ends. From germline, CDR1 is MGHRA and CDR2 YSYEKL. CDR3 sequence: CASSQVLYTDTQYF. The CDR3 DNA reads TGCGCCAGCAGCCAAGTGCTATACACAGATACGCAGTATTTT.

There are many counts of this clonotype. The chain is built from TRBV7-2 and TRBJ2-7; D is undetermined. The CDR3 covers 13 residues. V dropped 1 base and J dropped 2 bases, with 6 bases sitting between them. Germline V gene data show CDR1 as SGHTA and CDR2 as FQGNSA. This CDR3 is CASSLGHPYEQYF. CDR3 coding DNA: TGTGCCAGCAGCTTAGGTCACCCCTACGAGCAGTACTTC.

The chain has TRBV28 and TRBJ1-5, with 9 bases that match TRBD1. V lost 6 bases to trimming and J lost 1 base; unmatched junction nucleotides: 4. The CDR3 loop spans 15 amino acids. Per the germline V gene, CDR1 is MDHEN and CDR2 is SYDVKM. The CDR3 loop reads CASRSQGASNQPQHF. The CDR3 bases are TGTGCCAGCAGATCACAGGGGGCAAGCAATCAGCCCCAGCATTTT.

This clonotype was seen a few times. The J gene is TRBJ2-3, the V gene TRBV20-1; 9 nucleotides align to TRBD1. There are 16 residues in the CDR3. Germline CDR1 and CDR2: DFQATT and SNEGSKA (reference sequence). Trimming took 0 bases from V and 3 from J; bases not matched to a gene: 7. This CDR3 is CSARDPPGQGTDTQYF. DNA for the CDR3: TGCAGTGCTAGAGACCCCCCGGGACAGGGAACAGATACGCAGTATTTT.

The sample holds a few counts of this clonotype. The V gene is TRBV21-1, the J gene TRBJ1-5; the DNA was not compared with TRBD1, the D call given in the table. TRBV21-1 is a pseudogene locus. The CDR3 length is 16 residues. The DNA of the CDR3 is TGTGCCAGCAGCAAAGAAGAGGACAGAGGCAATCAGCCCCAGCATTTT. Its translation: CASSKEEDRGNQPQHF.

V gene TRBV5-1 combines with J gene TRBJ2-5; maybe TRBD2 (5 bases). The germline V and J ends were trimmed by 3 bases and 4 bases, with 16 bases remaining between them. This CDR3 spans 15 amino acids. The V gene's germline CDR1 is SGHRS and CDR2 YFSETQ. The CDR3 sequence is CASSSLGVRVETQYF. Here the CDR3 DNA reads TGCGCCAGCAGCTCCCTCGGGGTTCGGGTAGAGACCCAGTACTTC.

This clonotype occurred a few times. The chain carries TRBV20-1 and TRBJ2-3; D is undetermined. The CDR3 length is 13 residues. Germline V gene data show CDR1 as DFQATT and CDR2 as SNEGSKA (reference sequence). V was shortened by 3 bases and J by 0 bases, with 7 bases between the two germline ends. The CDR3 bases are TGCAGTGCTAGTTGGGGAAGCACAGATACGCAGTATTTT. Its protein product is CSASWGSTDTQYF.

This clonotype appeared many times. The chain carries TRBV11-2 and TRBJ1-1; D is perhaps TRBD1 (6 bases). Trimming cost V 2 bases and J 5 bases, with 9 bases left between them. In germline, CDR1 is SGHAT, CDR2 FQNNGV. The CDR3 length is 13 residues. The CDR3 is CASSLTGRTEAFF. In DNA form, the CDR3 reads TGTGCCAGCAGCTTAACAGGGCGTACTGAAGCTTTCTTT. Looking up the rest from reference TRBV11-2 and TRBJ1-1 gives the full variable domain: EAGVAQSPRYKIIEKRQSVAFWCNPISGHATLYWYQQILGQGPKLLIQFQNNGVVDDSQLPKDRFSAERLKGVDSTLKIQPAKLEDSAVYLCASSLTGRTEAFFGQGTRLTVV.

The chain combines TRBV14 with TRBJ1-6; 9 nucleotides agree with TRBD1. The V gene's germline CDR1 is SGHDN and CDR2 FVKESK. CDR3 length: 16 amino acids. Unmatched junction bases numbered 11, after V lost 4 bases and J lost 10 bases. CDR3 sequence reads: CASSPSTGGAVSPLHF. The DNA of the CDR3 is TGTGCCAGCAGCCCAAGTACAGGGGGCGCGGTCTCACCCCTCCACTTT.

In its sample, this clonotype was seen a few times. The rearrangement links TRBV7-3 to TRBJ1-1; D might be TRBD1 (5 bases). This CDR3 has 13 amino acids. Trimming took off 4 bases at V and 11 bases at J, with 17 bases between the two ends. The germline V gene has CDR1 SGHTA and CDR2 FQGTGA. The CDR3 nucleotides read TGTGCCAGCAGCTCGGTCCCAAGGGCAGGGGCTTTCTTT. Translating it yields CASSSVPRAGAFF.

The chain carries TRBV7-6 and TRBJ2-7, with TRBD1 as a possible D gene (6 bases). V lost 1 base and J 0 bases, leaving 7 bases between the germline ends. The CDR3 covers 14 residues. CDR1 and CDR2 (germline): SGHVS, FNYEAQ. The CDR3 nucleotides read TGTGCCAGCAGCTTAGACAGGGCCTCCTACGAGCAGTACTTC. It codes for CASSLDRASYEQYF.

The chain has TRBV12-3 or TRBV12-4 and TRBJ1-5; no clear D gene. V lost 5 bases and J lost 7, with 6 bases in between. The CDR3 loop spans 11 amino acids. The CDR3 sequence is CASSAGQPQHF. The CDR3 DNA reads as TGTGCCAGCAGTGCCGGGCAGCCCCAGCATTTT.

This clonotype was seen more than once but under ten times. This rearrangement joins TRBV2 to TRBJ2-1, with D possibly TRBD2 on 5 matching bases. The CDR3 contains 15 residues. Germline V gene lookup returns CDR1 SNHLY and CDR2 FYNNEI. Trimming took 7 bases from V and 5 from J, leaving 18 bases between them. The CDR3 here is CASINSGKQNNEQFF. Written as DNA, the CDR3 is TGTGCCAGCATCAACTCGGGAAAGCAGAACAATGAGCAGTTCTTC.

This clonotype was found a few times. The chain joins TRBV6-6 to TRBJ2-1; perhaps TRBD2 as D (7 bases). CDR1 is MNHNY, CDR2 SVGAGI, per germline (reference sequence). Between the trimmed V and J ends, which lost 6 bases and 5 bases, there was a span of 17 bases. The CDR3 is 15 amino acids. CDR3 loop: CASRKEGGGHNEQFF. The CDR3 nucleotides read TGTGCCAGCAGGAAAGAGGGGGGGGGACACAATGAGCAGTTCTTC.

In this sample, this clonotype turned up a few times. This rearrangement joins TRBV18 to TRBJ1-5; unclear D gene. Germline V CDR1 and CDR2: KGHSH, LQKENI. There are 12 residues in the CDR3. Trimming pared 4 bases from V and 5 bases from J, leaving 6 bases between. CDR3 sequence: CASSLSHQPQHF. The DNA of the CDR3 is TGTGCCAGCTCACTTTCTCATCAGCCCCAGCATTTT.

In this sample, this clonotype turned up a few times. The chain joins TRBV12-3 or TRBV12-4 to TRBJ1-6, with D possibly being TRBD1 (6 bases). The length of the CDR3 is 14 residues. Trimming shortened V by 5 bases and J by 8 bases, and 13 bases separated the two germline ends. CDR3 region: CASSPYRDDSPLHF. The DNA of the CDR3 is TGTGCCAGCAGTCCCTACAGGGATGATTCACCCCTCCACTTT.

This clonotype was observed many times. The J gene is TRBJ1-1, the V gene TRBV7-9; D unclear. Germline assignment: CDR1 SEHNR and CDR2 FQNEAQ (reference sequence). The CDR3 loop spans 16 amino acids. V was pared by 0 bases and J by 1 base, with 12 bases between. This chain's CDR3 is CASSLARSAPNTEAFF. For the CDR3, the DNA is TGTGCCAGCAGCTTAGCGAGGTCAGCACCGAACACTGAAGCTTTCTTT. The whole variable domain, remainder taken from reference TRBV7-9 and TRBJ1-1, is DTGVSQNPRHKITKRGQNVTFRCDPISEHNRLYWYRQTLGQGPEFLTYFQNEAQLEKSRLLSDRFSAERPKGSFSTLEIQRTEQGDSAMYLCASSLARSAPNTEAFFGQGTRLTVV.

This clonotype has at least ten counts. V is TRBV2 and J is TRBJ1-2; D uncertain. CDR1 SNHLY and CDR2 FYNNEI come from the germline V gene. V gave up 7 bases and J gave up 5 bases, with 11 bases separating them. This CDR3 has 12 amino acids. CDR3 sequence: CASKAVDYGYTF. CDR3 in DNA: TGTGCCAGCAAGGCAGTTGATTATGGCTACACCTTC.

This clonotype was seen only a few times. This chain connects TRBV24-1 to TRBJ2-2; the D gene could be TRBD1 or TRBD2 (5 bases each). CDR3 size: 16 residues. CDR1 is KGHDR and CDR2 is SFDVKD in the germline V gene. The V gene lost 4 bases and the J gene lost 5 bases, with 16 bases spanning the gap. The CDR3 loop is CATSEPGPGKTGELFF. CDR3 bases: TGTGCCACCAGTGAACCGGGACCCGGGAAGACCGGGGAGCTGTTTTTT.

The gene calls are TRBV6-5 and TRBJ1-2; D is ambiguous. CDR1 MNHEY and CDR2 SVGAGI come from the germline V gene. The CDR3 has 15 residues. Trimming took off 0 bases at V and 8 bases at J, with 16 bases between the two ends. The CDR3 sequence is CASSYSPGMPEGYTF. The CDR3 DNA sequence: TGTGCCAGCAGTTACTCCCCGGGGATGCCGGAGGGCTACACCTTC.